These 29 T cell receptor beta chains share one sample of origin, sequenced in a study of CD8 T cells in Susac syndrome. RNA totalling about 0.45 to 1 ug underwent reverse transcription with random hexamers. TCRdb recomputed calls from the immunoSEQ multiplex PCR reads with MiXCR, one row per CDR3 protein. Among 50,000 to 55,000 distinct CDR3 sequences listed, approximately 95% were seen once. Material for sequencing was CD8+ T cells from PBMCs. These receptors all stem from a human donor with Susac syndrome.

The V call is TRBV4-3, the J call TRBJ2-3; 7 bases match TRBD2. V lost 0 bases to trimming and J lost 3 bases; unmatched junction nucleotides: 0. CDR1 is LGHNA and CDR2 is YSLEER in the germline V gene. This CDR3 contains 14 residues. The CDR3 loop is CASSQDGGTDTQYF. The CDR3 DNA reads as TGCGCCAGCAGCCAAGACGGGGGGACAGATACGCAGTATTTT.

This chain links TRBV5-1 with TRBJ1-4; D remains ambiguous. The CDR3 extends over 13 amino acids. Between the trimmed V and J ends, which lost 3 bases and 8 bases, there was a span of 11 bases. Germline CDR1 is SGHRS and CDR2 is YFSETQ. CDR3 amino acids: CASSYDLPEKLFF. Here the CDR3 DNA reads TGCGCCAGCAGCTACGATCTTCCCGAAAAACTGTTTTTT.

This chain's CDR3 is CASRKLKNTEAFF. As DNA, the CDR3 is TGTGCCAGCCGGAAACTTAAGAACACTGAAGCTTTCTTT. The chain carries TRBV6-5 and TRBJ1-1; D unclear. With 8 bases removed from V and 1 base from J, the gap between germline ends came to 11 bases. Germline V gene sequence: CDR1 MNHEY, CDR2 SVGAGI. The CDR3 loop spans 13 amino acids.

The rearrangement uses TRBV7-9 and TRBJ2-2; no firm D call. V gave up 2 bases and J gave up 8 bases, with 3 bases separating them. The germline gives CDR1 SEHNR, CDR2 FQNEAQ (reference sequence). CDR3 size: 11 residues. The chain's CDR3 is CASSLLGELFF. CDR3 coding DNA: TGTGCCAGCAGCTTACTGGGGGAGCTGTTTTTT.

The genes are TRBV7-3 and TRBJ2-7; unclear D gene. The CDR3 spans 12 residues. From germline, CDR1 is SGHTA and CDR2 FQGTGA. V lost 6 bases and J lost 6, with 12 bases in between. CDR3 in DNA: TGTGCCAGCAGGTTAGCAATTGGCGAGCAGTACTTC. The encoded protein is CASRLAIGEQYF.

In DNA, the CDR3 is TGTGCCAGCAGCGTGGATCCAATCGGCCCCTACGAGCAGTACTTC. This codes for CASSVDPIGPYEQYF. The rearrangement links TRBV9 to TRBJ2-7, with D uncertain. Trimming took 2 bases from V and 2 from J, leaving 14 bases between them. CDR1 and CDR2 from the germline V gene are SGDLS and YYNGEE. The CDR3 is made up of 15 amino acids.

The chain employs TRBV20-1 and TRBJ2-5; D gene ambiguous. Germline V gene lookup returns CDR1 DFQATT and CDR2 SNEGSKA (reference sequence). Deletions cut 0 bases from V and 0 bases from J, with 5 bases between. This CDR3 has 13 residues. The DNA of the CDR3 is TGCAGTGCTAGAGAACCGTACCAAGAGACCCAGTACTTC. Protein product: CSAREPYQETQYF.

The V call is TRBV3-1, the J call TRBJ1-2; D unresolved. The CDR3 consists of 14 residues. The ends were cut back, 2 bases at V and 8 bases at J, with 15 bases in the middle. Germline V gene sequence: CDR1 LGHDT, CDR2 YNNKEL (reference sequence). The CDR3 is CASSQFKIMGGYTF. The CDR3 coding sequence is TGTGCCAGCAGCCAATTCAAGATTATGGGAGGCTACACCTTC.

This chain links TRBV14 with TRBJ2-7; unclear D gene. The CDR3 loop spans 15 amino acids. The germline gives CDR1 SGHDN, CDR2 FVKESK. Trimming left V 1 base short and J 2 bases short, with 12 bases between. CDR3 coding DNA: TGTGCCAGCAGCCAAGGTTTCGGCTCTACCTACGAGCAGTACTTC. Residues: CASSQGFGSTYEQYF. The whole variable domain, filled in from reference TRBV14 and TRBJ2-7, reads EAGVTQFPSHSVIEKGQTVTLRCDPISGHDNLYWYRRVMGKEIKFLLHFVKESKQDESGMPNNRFLAERTGGTYSTLKVQPAELEDSGVYFCASSQGFGSTYEQYFGPGTRLTVT.

This clonotype was seen a handful of times. The chain recombines TRBV4-1 with TRBJ2-5, with D unclear. CDR1 and CDR2 (germline): MGHRA, YSYEKL. CDR3 size: 12 residues. Trimming took off 3 bases at V and 5 bases at J, with 7 bases between the two ends. The CDR3 DNA reads TGCGCCAGCAGCCAGTTGGGGGAGACCCAGTACTTC. It specifies CASSQLGETQYF.

CDR3 DNA: TGTGCCAGCAGCCCTACAGCGTCACCCTACCAGCCCCAGCATTTT. Translation: CASSPTASPYQPQHF. V and J are TRBV7-9 and TRBJ1-5; D is unresolved. Per germline, CDR1 SEHNR and CDR2 FQNEAQ (reference sequence). Trimming left V 5 bases short and J 7 bases short, with 18 bases between. The CDR3 sequence is 15 residues long.

This rearrangement joins TRBV9 to TRBJ2-5; 7 bases agree with TRBD2. J was trimmed by 2 bases and V by 0 bases; bases with no gene match: 7. This CDR3 spans 16 amino acids. Germline V gene sequence: CDR1 SGDLS, CDR2 YYNGEE. The CDR3 DNA reads TGTGCCAGCAGCGTAGTGTCTAGCGGATTACAAGAGACCCAGTACTTC. It codes for CASSVVSSGLQETQYF. Variable domain in full (rest from reference TRBV9 and TRBJ2-5): DSGVTQTPKHLITATGQRVTLRCSPRSGDLSVYWYQQSLDQGLQFLIQYYNGEERAKGNILERFSAQQFPDLHSELNLSSLELGDSALYFCASSVVSSGLQETQYFGPGTRLLVL.

The rearrangement joins TRBV3-1 to TRBJ2-3; D is possibly TRBD1 or TRBD2 (6 bases each). Germline-derived CDR1 and CDR2 are LGHDT and YNNKEL (reference sequence). V gave up 2 bases and J gave up 2 bases, with 20 bases separating them. This CDR3 region has 18 residues. The CDR3 is CASSQSFTEGVLTDTQYF. CDR3 nucleotide sequence: TGTGCCAGCAGCCAATCATTCACGGAGGGGGTCCTCACAGATACGCAGTATTTT.

The rearrangement joins TRBV4-3 to TRBJ2-7; 9 nucleotides agree with TRBD1. V shed 4 bases and J 3 bases; nucleotides not matched to a gene: 7. CDR3 length: 15 amino acids. CDR1 and CDR2 from the germline V gene are LGHNA and YSLEER. The DNA for the CDR3 is TGCGCCAGCAGCCTAACACAGGGGGCCAACTACGAGCAGTACTTC. Its translation: CASSLTQGANYEQYF.

V gene TRBV7-9 combines with J gene TRBJ2-3; D is perhaps TRBD1 (5 bases). CDR3 length: 15 residues. V lost 4 bases, J lost 3 bases, and 14 bases lay in between. Per germline, CDR1 SEHNR and CDR2 FQNEAQ (reference sequence). The CDR3 bases are TGTGCCAGCAGCTCGCCAATTGGGGCTACAGATACGCAGTATTTT. This translates into CASSSPIGATDTQYF.

The chain joins TRBV4-3 to TRBJ1-1, with 7 bases lining up with TRBD1. After removal of 0 bases from V and 2 bases from J, the junction contained 9 bases not matched to a gene. The CDR3 has 17 residues. Per the germline V gene, CDR1 is LGHNA and CDR2 is YSLEER. The CDR3 coding sequence is TGCGCCAGCAGCCAAGAGGTGTTGGGACAGATAAACACTGAAGCTTTCTTT. It encodes CASSQEVLGQINTEAFF.

V is TRBV18 and J is TRBJ1-5; a possible D gene is TRBD1 (5 bases). Germline CDR1 KGHSH, CDR2 LQKENI. This CDR3 comprises 17 residues. With 1 base removed from V and 3 bases from J, the gap between germline ends came to 16 bases. CDR3 coding DNA: TGTGCCAGCTCACCACTAGGTCCCAGGGAAGACAATCAGCCCCAGCATTTT. This sequence encodes CASSPLGPREDNQPQHF.

The chain couples TRBV29-1 to TRBJ2-1; 7 bases are shared with TRBD2. The germline gives CDR1 SQVTM, CDR2 ANQGSEA. CDR3 length: 12 amino acids. V lost 7 bases, J lost 7 bases, and 7 bases stayed unmatched. The CDR3: CSGGDGRNEQFF. As DNA, the CDR3 is TGCAGCGGGGGGGACGGGAGGAATGAGCAGTTCTTC.

J is TRBJ2-5 and V is TRBV28; 9 bases align to TRBD1. This CDR3 has 16 residues. Trimming at V came to 3 bases and at J to 0 bases, leaving 5 bases not matched to a gene. CDR1 MDHEN and CDR2 SYDVKM come from the germline V gene. The CDR3 nucleotides read TGTGCCAGCAGTTTGCTGGGGGACAGGGACCAAGAGACCCAGTACTTC. Protein: CASSLLGDRDQETQYF. Full variable domain (missing parts from reference TRBV28 and TRBJ2-5): DVKVTQSSRYLVKRTGEKVFLECVQDMDHENMFWYRQDPGLGLRLIYFSYDVKMKEKGDIPEGYSVSREKKERFSLILESASTNQTSMYLCASSLLGDRDQETQYFGPGTRLLVL.

The V call is TRBV5-6, the J call TRBJ1-6; D may be TRBD1 (6 bases). The CDR3 runs to 14 residues. Germline V gives CDR1 SGHDT, CDR2 YYEEEE. Between the trimmed V and J ends, which lost 4 bases and 4 bases, there was a span of 9 bases. CDR3 DNA sequence: TGTGCCAGCAGCCGAACAGGGTATAATTCACCCCTCCACTTT. It specifies CASSRTGYNSPLHF.

The chain has TRBV5-4 and TRBJ2-3; 7 bases are a match to TRBD1. V was pared by 0 bases and J by 1 base, with 2 bases of the junction left unmatched. Germline-derived CDR1 and CDR2 are SGHNT and YYREEE (reference sequence). The CDR3 is 15 residues long. The CDR3 nucleotides are TGTGCCAGCAGCTTGGGTACAGGGGGCACAGATACGCAGTATTTT. Protein product: CASSLGTGGTDTQYF.

CDR3 in amino acids: CSAKDFGSAKNIQYF. The CDR3 nucleotides read TGCAGTGCCAAAGACTTTGGGTCAGCCAAAAACATTCAGTACTTC. The chain couples TRBV20-1 to TRBJ2-4; D gene ambiguous. The CDR3 runs to 15 residues. V dropped 6 bases and J dropped 0 bases, with 15 bases sitting between them. Germline lookup yields CDR1 DFQATT and CDR2 SNEGSKA (reference sequence).

The table lists this clonotype with a count of one. V usage is TRBV7-9 and J usage is TRBJ1-2; 10 bases are a match to TRBD1. There are 15 residues in the CDR3. The V gene's germline CDR1 is SEHNR and CDR2 FQNEAQ (reference sequence). V shed 5 bases and J 3 bases; nucleotides not matched to a gene: 6. The chain's CDR3 is CASSPGQGVHYGYTF. For the CDR3, the DNA is TGTGCCAGCAGCCCCGGACAGGGGGTTCACTATGGCTACACCTTC.

The CDR3 coding sequence is TGCAGCGGGGACAGGGATGGGGGCACTGAAGCTTTCTTT. Amino acids: CSGDRDGGTEAFF. The rearrangement uses TRBV29-1 and TRBJ1-1, with 9 bases lining up with TRBD1. CDR1 is SQVTM and CDR2 is ANQGSEA in the germline V gene. V lost 7 bases and J lost 4; bases outside the gene matches: 7. This CDR3 contains 13 residues.

This sequence joins TRBV29-1 and TRBJ2-2; either TRBD1 or TRBD2 may supply D (6 bases each). The CDR3 contains 13 residues. Deletions cut 3 bases from V and 5 bases from J, with 10 bases between. Germline V gene sequence: CDR1 SQVTM, CDR2 ANQGSEA. The CDR3 spells CSVEGGDTGELFF. The CDR3 DNA sequence: TGCAGCGTTGAGGGGGGCGATACCGGGGAGCTGTTTTTT.

The chain employs TRBV12-3 or TRBV12-4 and TRBJ2-5; no reliable D call. This CDR3 contains 14 residues. V was trimmed by 4 bases and J by 5 bases, leaving 14 bases between them. The CDR3 nucleotides are TGTGCCAGCAGTTCCGCCCCTCTCGGCGAGACCCAGTACTTC. This codes for CASSSAPLGETQYF.

The V call is TRBV5-1, the J call TRBJ2-4; no definite D call. Germline assignment: CDR1 SGHRS and CDR2 YFSETQ. Between the trimmed V and J ends, which lost 0 bases and 2 bases, there was a span of 9 bases. The CDR3 contains 15 residues. CDR3 amino acids: CASSLGAGTKNIQYF. CDR3 DNA sequence: TGCGCCAGCAGCTTGGGGGCAGGAACCAAAAACATTCAGTACTTC.

The genes are TRBV4-3 and TRBJ2-6; no firm D call. V lost 0 bases and J lost 0, with 6 bases in between. CDR3 length equals 16 residues. Germline V gene lookup returns CDR1 LGHNA and CDR2 YSLEER. CDR3 protein: CASSQDYDSGANVLTF. In DNA, the CDR3 is TGCGCCAGCAGCCAAGATTACGACTCTGGGGCCAACGTCCTGACTTTC.

The rearrangement joins TRBV9 to TRBJ1-5; the D gene is possibly TRBD1 (5 bases). The V end was cut by 4 bases, the J end by 3 bases, with 14 bases between. The CDR3 consists of 15 residues. Germline CDR1 is SGDLS and CDR2 is YYNGEE. CDR3 sequence reads: CASSPGTGDNQPQHF. In DNA form, the CDR3 reads TGTGCCAGCAGCCCAGGGACGGGCGACAATCAGCCCCAGCATTTT.